The entry that follows covers one T cell receptor (beta chain) sequence. An end of the junction differs from the germline gene, which may be a read error. Study processing details: Estimates of nucleated cell counts were drawn from the amplification of reference gene primers. Some clones are missing from TCRdb's copy, which holds only in-frame ones; the method was immunoSEQ multiplex PCR. V and J calls and clone size are given by that table; D and trimming were obtained from the DNA. The table has over 80,000 clones, more than 70% seen once; the top ten hold 2.5% to 3.5%. This record belongs to a study of blood T cell repertoires in COVID-19. On the study more broadly: Material from acute and convalescent COVID-19 was sourced from the United States, Italy and Spain. T cells, B-cell-depleted T cells, or PBMCs supplied cDNA or gDNA.

The CDR3 contains 13 residues. The V gene's germline CDR1 is SSHAT and CDR2 FNYEAQ (reference sequence). Material for sequencing was peripheral blood. This clonotype was sampled from a woman over 75 with acute or convalescent COVID-19. The V call is TRBV7-7, the J call TRBJ2-5; no definite D call. The CDR3 DNA reads TGTGCTAGCAGCTTAGCAAGAGAAGAGACCCAGTACTTC. It yields the protein CASSLAREETQYF.